The entry that follows covers one TCR beta chain sequence. This clone has a single count. Its specific antigen is unknown. It has no much larger one-base neighbor in the sample; base qualities were not kept. Libraries came from the immunoSEQ multiplex PCR assay. For the multiplex PCR, a mixture combining 60 forward primers for TCR Vbeta segments and 13 reverse primers for TCR Jbeta segments was used. Amplification of the CDR3 region of rearranged TCR beta genes was performed with a multiplex PCR assay on genomic DNA. On the Illumina HiSeq System, the amplified TCR beta libraries were sequenced as 87-base-pair reads. On the study's bioinformatics: A later analysis counted tens of millions of unique TCR beta chains across the 600 to 850 repertoires, and 10 million to 12 million of these chains were shared by at least two donors. Raw reads were error-corrected and collapsed into unique sequences with a nearest-neighbor algorithm that merged closely related sequences to remove PCR and sequencing errors. Alignment of CDR3 sequences to IMGT reference sequences was used to assign V, D and J gene segments. Each retained sequence needed at least a six-nucleotide match to both a V gene segment and a J gene segment. A rearrangement counted as productive if the CDR3 had no stop codons and remained in frame with V and J, and every other rearrangement counted as non-productive. Following IMGT convention, CDR3 was defined as the stretch from the second conserved V-encoded cysteine to the conserved J-encoded phenylalanine. The earlier analysis of about 530 of the donors excluded any sequence lacking an unambiguous match to a single V gene segment. An earlier analysis of a few hundred of the donors called V segments functional above 56.7% productive rearrangements and segregating when the between-donor standard deviation exceeded 5%. A statistical classification framework was built for diagnosing cytomegalovirus status from the catalog of TCR beta chain sequences. In a later analysis, V and J genes were assigned by comparing TCR nucleotide sequences against IMGT/GENE-DB human TR gene sequences. The TCRdist pipeline was used in a later analysis to assign CDR3 sequences and most-parsimonious VDJ recombination scenarios. In a later analysis, every TCR beta chain was defined by the combination of its CDR3 amino acid sequence and its V-gene family, and reads without a unique V-gene family were dropped. In a later analysis, approximately 640 highly shared, low-generation-probability nucleotide sequences were removed to address suspected cross-contamination and a sequencing artifact. A later analysis calculated a clonal expansion index for each public chain from normalized within-repertoire ranks of inferred template counts. A later analysis computed generation probabilities with a VDJ recombination model fitted to out-of-frame rearrangements, and checked the results against IGoR. A later analysis scored TCR-TCR, TCR-HLA and TCR-CMV co-occurrence with hypergeometric tests, applying a repertoire-size bias correction to TCR pairs. In a later analysis, false discovery rates were estimated by permuting HLA or CMV assignments 20 times. In a later analysis, co-occurring TCRs were grouped using DBSCAN, with TCRdist sequence similarity added in when clustering inside HLA-allele-positive subsets. Repertoires with fewer than 30,000 or more than 120,000 public chains were left out of co-occurrence clustering, as were several repertoires with anomalous nucleotide sharing. The table comes from immuneACCESS by way of TCRdb, which keeps in-frame sequences with V and J called. Part of the clones is missing from these tables; in studies checked, under half for an unresolved V gene and the rest for unknown reasons. V and J calls and clone size are as listed in that table; D and trimming were resolved from the DNA. The sample table shows about 140,000 clones, and roughly 88% are seen once. The ten largest account for roughly 0.5% of the sample.

The CDR3, cysteine through phenylalanine, is 16 amino acids long. Just CDR3 DNA is preserved here, 48 bases in frame from base 1. The germline V gene (reference sequence) provides CDR1 SEHNR and CDR2 FQNEAQ. V loses 4 bases at its end and J loses 1 base; junction bases beyond the gene matches: 3. The data originate from a study of cytomegalovirus exposure and HLA in healthy donors (dated by TCRdb to 2016 to 2017). About the full investigation: An earlier analysis of some 600 of the donors reported about 300 Gb of sequence data and about 120 million unique TCR beta sequences obtained from some 170 million T cells. An early release that covered about 600 HLA-typed donors contained approximately 300 gigabases of sequencing data and tens of millions of unique TCR sequences. Of the 350 to 450 genotyped donors, 70% to 90% were placed in the genetic ancestry cluster associated with self-reported Caucasian donors. The study aimed to test whether signatures of past pathogen exposure could be identified by cataloging public T cell receptors. The study used immunosequencing to profile the T cell repertoires of under 700 subjects and linked those repertoires to cytomegalovirus serostatus. Along with the roughly 670-subject first cohort, a separate validation cohort of over a hundred different subjects was used. To predict cytomegalovirus infection status, the study combined high-throughput TCR immunosequencing, statistical association of individual TCRs with disease status, and machine learning. To study patterns of TCR occurrence, a later analysis re-analyzed previously published TCR beta repertoires from 666 donors and added high-resolution HLA genotyping. The later analysis used no new phenotypic data to find candidate immune exposures, relying instead on TCR beta sequences and their occurrence across donors. In an earlier analysis of roughly 600 of the donors, high-throughput TCR beta sequencing was used to judge whether each TCR beta V gene segment behaved as functional or pseudogenic. Donor age, sex, ethnicity and CMV serostatus were compiled alongside the repertoire data. A later genetic analysis used genome-wide SNP genotypes for about 65% of the 666 donors, treating that subset as a discovery cohort. All discovery cohort repertoires had been generated on a single sequencing platform. Both class I and class II loci were covered by HLA typing, at four-digit resolution. Typing coverage differed by locus: A, B, C, DRB1 and DQB1 were typed in roughly 620-630 donors, DQA1 in about 500, DPA1 in over 600, and DPB1 in around 490. Four or five DR-DQ haplotypes were handled as single units for association and clustering because linkage in the cohort was strong. On average, 235,054 unique TCR beta nucleotide sequences were sequenced per donor among fewer than 500 genotyped donors of the cohort, with roughly 18% of those sequences being non-productive.

The cohort consisted of 666 healthy bone marrow donors. All cohort members were sampled while nominally healthy, although unrecorded immune exposures were likely present. The donor tested CMV seronegative, placing the donor among the roughly 350 seronegative members of the cohort. Every donor gave a peripheral blood sample, and the peripheral blood mononuclear cells from that sample were used for TCR beta sequencing. The Qiagen DNeasy Blood Extraction Kit was used to extract genomic DNA from the blood cell samples. The paper as a whole reports these results and caveats: A cluster of highly shared sequence variants was judged likely to represent a technical artifact of the sequencing pipeline. Because some donors lacked HLA typing at each locus, the association tests relied only on the typed subset. Because the 87-base-pair reads could not distinguish some IMGT-functional V segments, including TRBV6-2 and TRBV6-3, those segments were excluded. In a later genetic analysis, fewer N-insertions in productive TCRs were reported among donors in an Asian-associated ancestry cluster than the 666-donor mean. A later genetic analysis associated a missense DCLRE1C variant with V-gene and J-gene trimming of TCR beta chains, and an independent cohort replicated the association. In an earlier analysis of 587 of the donors, most TCR beta V segments appeared in productive rearrangements about 87% or about 30% of the time, broadly matching IMGT annotations. The study gave a list of about 160 TCR beta chains associated with cytomegalovirus. Roughly uniform sequencing depth across donors was assumed in presence/absence analyses, although this assumption may not hold. Most TCR sequences were seen in very few donors, while some public TCRs were found in many individuals. A few of the identified cytomegalovirus-associated TCR beta chains were confirmed in vitro to be specific for cytomegalovirus antigens. For the cohort, immune exposure information was limited to CMV serostatus. In a later analysis, most CMV-associated TCR beta chains were found to appear HLA-restricted, with HLA associations seemingly driven largely by CMV exposure. In a later analysis, TCR association rates were found to vary across HLA loci, with the most associated TCRs seen for DRB1 alleles and the fewest for HLA-C alleles. In this cohort, only TCR beta chains were sequenced, and detectable features were limited by the absence of alpha or paired-chain data. A further reported finding was that TCR beta sequences accurately predicted the HLA-A and HLA-B alleles for most subjects in the first cohort. According to the authors, the approach could potentially be generalized to other disease states and immunological phenotypes. The classifier was reported to diagnose cytomegalovirus status with high specificity and sensitivity in both the original and validation cohorts. A later analysis found that HLA-associated TCR beta chains were more clonally expanded and had lower generation probabilities than equally common non-associated chains. Correlated functional status among segregating V segments might reflect linkage disequilibrium, but an unknown experimental factor could not be ruled out. When HLA alleles, especially DR and DQ, strongly co-occurred, attributing TCR associations to individual alleles was difficult. Specific HLA alleles were associated with 16,951 TCR beta sequences at a false discovery rate of 0.05 in a later analysis. Roughly 17 rarely observed V segments, including chromosome 9 orphons, were excluded from the earlier analysis of some 590 of the donors because counts were too low. Several of the top co-occurrence clusters appeared to be linked to parvovirus B19, influenza, CMV and Epstein-Barr virus, according to a later analysis.

Specimen: PBMCs. This receptor was taken from a woman aged 40 to 50 in good health and CMV-seronegative. The V gene is TRBV7-9 and the J gene is TRBJ2-3, and 12 bases in between align with TRBD1. In nucleotide form, the sequence is TGTGCCAGCAGCTCGGGGACAGGGGGCGGCACAGATACGCAGTATTTT. This gives the protein CASSSGTGGGTDTQYF. Full variable domain (CDR3 extended with the reference TRBV7-9 and TRBJ2-3 proteins): DTGVSQNPRHKITKRGQNVTFRCDPISEHNRLYWYRQTLGQGPEFLTYFQNEAQLEKSRLLSDRFSAERPKGSFSTLEIQRTEQGDSAMYLCASSSGTGGGTDTQYFGPGTRLTVL.